This TCR beta chain was profiled in a study of early T cells in non-severe SARS-CoV-2 infection. The junction had 3 bases not matched to a gene; V was cut back by 1 base and J by 1 base. From germline, CDR1 is SEHNR and CDR2 FQNEAQ (reference sequence). The CDR3 is 16 amino acids. This clonotype was seen at least ten times. TCRdb independently ran MiXCR on the 5' RACE reads; one entry per CDR3 protein. The table shows about 50,000 distinct CDR3 sequences, with 11% occurring only once. What was sequenced was whole blood. This clonotype was obtained from an adult who was a healthcare worker with PCR-confirmed SARS-CoV-2 infection or an uninfected control (not recorded which). The chain links TRBV7-9 to TRBJ2-7; 11 positions match TRBD2. CDR3 nucleotides: TGTGCCAGCAGCTTAGAACTAGCGGGAGATTCCTACGAGCAGTACTTC. It specifies CASSLELAGDSYEQYF. The full variable domain, its missing parts supplied by reference TRBV7-9 and TRBJ2-7, is DTGVSQNPRHKITKRGQNVTFRCDPISEHNRLYWYRQTLGQGPEFLTYFQNEAQLEKSRLLSDRFSAERPKGSFSTLEIQRTEQGDSAMYLCASSLELAGDSYEQYFGPGTRLTVT.